This is a list of T cell receptor beta chains from one sample in a study of cytomegalovirus exposure and HLA in healthy donors. Only in-frame clones appear in the TCRdb table, and some are missing; sequencing was by immunoSEQ multiplex PCR. The sample consists of roughly 150,000 clones, about 80% of them appearing once. The sample comprised PBMCs. The receptors derive from a man younger than 45 in good health. Both conserved end residues are part of each CDR3. D genes are given only for firm matches. A row's size may be missing; if present it is once, few, many or a size class.

v_call: TRBV7-2; j_call: TRBJ2-2; clone_size: .; d_call: TRBD1; cdr3_aa: CASSHTGVRTGELFF; cdr3_nt: TGTGCCAGCAGCCATACAGGGGTTCGGACCGGGGAGCTGTTTTTT
v_call: TRBV9; j_call: TRBJ2-7; clone_size: .; d_call: TRBD2; cdr3_aa: CASSPRTSGSGGEQYF; cdr3_nt: TGTGCCAGCAGCCCGCGAACTAGCGGGAGCGGGGGCGAGCAGTACTTC
v_call: TRBV5-1; j_call: TRBJ2-7; clone_size: .; d_call: TRBD2; cdr3_aa: CASSFQRGTYEQYF; cdr3_nt: TGCGCCAGCAGCTTCCAGCGGGGCACCTACGAGCAGTACTTC
v_call: TRBV28; j_call: TRBJ2-7; clone_size: .; d_call: TRBD2; cdr3_aa: CASSISGSHYEQYF; cdr3_nt: TGTGCCAGCAGCATTAGCGGGAGTCACTACGAGCAGTACTTC
v_call: TRBV6-5; j_call: TRBJ2-7; clone_size: .; d_call: .; cdr3_aa: CASRREAAYEQYF; cdr3_nt: TGTGCCAGCAGGCGCGAGGCAGCCTACGAGCAGTACTTC
v_call: TRBV5-1; j_call: TRBJ1-1; clone_size: .; d_call: .; cdr3_aa: CASSPGGGRTEAFF; cdr3_nt: TGCGCCAGCTCCCCCGGCGGGGGGCGCACTGAAGCTTTCTTT
v_call: TRBV7-9; j_call: TRBJ2-3; clone_size: .; d_call: TRBD2; cdr3_aa: CSSSFGGRADTQYF; cdr3_nt: TGTTCCAGCAGCTTCGGCGGGAGAGCAGATACGCAGTATTTT
v_call: TRBV7-9; j_call: TRBJ1-6; clone_size: .; d_call: .; cdr3_aa: CASSLTGGEPLHF; cdr3_nt: TGTGCCAGCAGCTTAACCGGGGGGGAACCCCTCCACTTT
v_call: TRBV2; j_call: TRBJ2-7; clone_size: few; d_call: TRBD2; cdr3_aa: CASCPLATSYEQYF; cdr3_nt: TGTGCCAGCTGCCCACTAGCGACCTCCTACGAGCAGTACTTC
v_call: TRBV9; j_call: TRBJ1-1; clone_size: once; d_call: .; cdr3_aa: CASSFQAMNTEAFF; cdr3_nt: TGTGCCAGCAGCTTCCAGGCGATGAACACTGAAGCTTTCTTT
v_call: TRBV29-1; j_call: TRBJ1-2; clone_size: .; d_call: .; cdr3_aa: CSVEAQGRSYGYTF; cdr3_nt: TGCAGCGTTGAGGCTCAGGGGCGGTCTTATGGCTACACCTTC
v_call: TRBV28; j_call: TRBJ1-4; clone_size: once; d_call: .; cdr3_aa: CASSLCTGEKLFF; cdr3_nt: TGTGCCAGCAGTTTATGCACAGGTGAAAAACTGTTTTTT
v_call: TRBV30; j_call: TRBJ1-1; clone_size: .; d_call: .; cdr3_aa: CAWGQNTEAFF; cdr3_nt: TGTGCCTGGGGACAGAACACTGAAGCTTTCTTT
v_call: TRBV7-3; j_call: TRBJ2-3; clone_size: .; d_call: TRBD2; cdr3_aa: CASSLIAGGWDTQYF; cdr3_nt: TGTGCCAGCAGCTTAATAGCGGGAGGGTGGGATACGCAGTATTTT
v_call: TRBV27; j_call: TRBJ2-1; clone_size: .; d_call: .; cdr3_aa: CASSLGPVSYNEQFF; cdr3_nt: TGTGCCAGCAGTTTAGGGCCCGTCTCCTACAATGAGCAGTTCTTC
v_call: TRBV7-9; j_call: TRBJ2-7; clone_size: .; d_call: .; cdr3_aa: CASSSSSTGFGEQYF; cdr3_nt: TGTGCCAGCAGCTCGAGCAGTACAGGGTTCGGTGAGCAGTACTTC
v_call: TRBV6-5; j_call: TRBJ2-1; clone_size: .; d_call: .; cdr3_aa: CASSYEGYNEQFF; cdr3_nt: TGTGCCAGCAGTTACGAGGGCTACAATGAGCAGTTCTTC
v_call: TRBV6-1; j_call: TRBJ2-7; clone_size: .; d_call: .; cdr3_aa: CASSALYEQYF; cdr3_nt: TGTGCCAGCAGTGCTTTGTACGAGCAGTACTTC
v_call: TRBV19; j_call: TRBJ2-5; clone_size: .; d_call: .; cdr3_aa: CASSPIWRSETQYF; cdr3_nt: TGTGCCAGTAGTCCAATTTGGAGGTCAGAGACCCAGTACTTC
v_call: TRBV4-3; j_call: TRBJ1-4; clone_size: .; d_call: .; cdr3_aa: CASSPQGEKLFF; cdr3_nt: TGCGCCAGCAGCCCTCAGGGGGAAAAACTGTTTTTT
v_call: TRBV18; j_call: TRBJ1-4; clone_size: .; d_call: TRBD1; cdr3_aa: CASSGQNNEKLFF; cdr3_nt: TGTGCCAGCTCGGGACAGAATAATGAAAAACTGTTTTTT
v_call: TRBV11-3; j_call: TRBJ2-7; clone_size: .; d_call: TRBD1; cdr3_aa: CASSLAGTGTYEQYF; cdr3_nt: TGTGCCAGCAGCTTAGCCGGGACAGGTACCTACGAGCAGTACTTC
v_call: TRBV20-1; j_call: TRBJ1-4; clone_size: .; d_call: .; cdr3_aa: CSARTDEKLFF; cdr3_nt: TGCAGTGCTAGGACAGACGAAAAACTGTTTTTT
v_call: TRBV6-6; j_call: TRBJ2-1; clone_size: .; d_call: .; cdr3_aa: CASSYSKALNEQFF; cdr3_nt: TGTGCCAGCAGTTACTCGAAAGCCCTCAATGAGCAGTTCTTC
v_call: TRBV12-5; j_call: TRBJ2-1; clone_size: .; d_call: TRBD2; cdr3_aa: CASGLGLAVYNEQFF; cdr3_nt: TGTGCTAGTGGTTTGGGACTAGCGGTTTACAATGAGCAGTTCTTC
v_call: TRBV29-1; j_call: TRBJ2-3; clone_size: once; d_call: TRBD2; cdr3_aa: CSVESSGRIADTQYF; cdr3_nt: TGCAGCGTTGAGTCTAGCGGGAGGATAGCAGATACGCAGTATTTT
v_call: TRBV28; j_call: TRBJ2-2; clone_size: .; d_call: TRBD2; cdr3_aa: CASSPAGEGSGELFF; cdr3_nt: TGTGCCAGCAGCCCAGCGGGAGAAGGGTCCGGGGAGCTGTTTTTT
v_call: TRBV19; j_call: TRBJ1-2; clone_size: .; d_call: TRBD1; cdr3_aa: CASSTAGGDYGYTF; cdr3_nt: TGTGCCAGTAGTACCGCAGGGGGCGACTATGGCTACACCTTC
v_call: TRBV4-3; j_call: TRBJ1-1; clone_size: .; d_call: .; cdr3_aa: CASSQEEGRLAFF; cdr3_nt: TGCGCCAGCAGCCAAGAAGAGGGAAGATTAGCTTTCTTT
v_call: TRBV27; j_call: TRBJ2-3; clone_size: .; d_call: .; cdr3_aa: CASSSPGGTQYF; cdr3_nt: TGTGCCAGCAGTTCCCCCGGAGGTACGCAGTATTTT
v_call: TRBV4-3; j_call: TRBJ2-2; clone_size: .; d_call: .; cdr3_aa: CASSLPLSDGGELFF; cdr3_nt: TGCGCCAGCAGCCTACCCCTGAGCGACGGTGGGGAGCTGTTTTTT
v_call: TRBV30; j_call: TRBJ2-2; clone_size: .; d_call: .; cdr3_aa: CAWSDGKEVGELFF; cdr3_nt: TGTGCCTGGAGTGACGGGAAGGAGGTCGGGGAGCTGTTTTTT
v_call: TRBV19; j_call: TRBJ2-7; clone_size: .; d_call: .; cdr3_aa: CASSNSGSELYEQYF; cdr3_nt: TGTGCCAGTAGTAACTCCGGCAGCGAACTCTACGAGCAGTACTTC